Below are 4 T cell receptor beta chains sequenced from a single sample in a study of blood T cell repertoires in COVID-19. The method was immunoSEQ multiplex PCR; TCRdb's version includes in-frame clones alone and lacks a portion of them. The sample lists about 40,000 clones; around nine tenths were seen once. The sample consisted of peripheral blood. All receptors come from a man aged 60 to 69 with active COVID-19.

This chain joins TRBV3-1 (or the pseudogene TRBV3-2) and TRBJ1-4; 8 nucleotides agree with TRBD1. J gave up 10 bases and V 1 base, and 5 bases lay outside the gene matches. The CDR3 is made up of 14 amino acids. Germline assignment: CDR1 LGHDT and CDR2 YNNKEL (reference sequence). CDR3 nucleotides: TGTGCCAGCAGCCAAGTACCAGGGGGCGGAAAACTGTTTTTT. It encodes CASSQVPGGGKLFF.

The rearrangement uses TRBV18 and TRBJ2-1; 8 bases agree with TRBD2. The CDR3 is 15 amino acids. Germline trimming cut 3 bases from V and 9 bases from J; bases unmatched to any gene: 10. The germline V gene encodes CDR1 KGHSH and CDR2 LQKENI. As DNA, the CDR3 is TGTGCCAGCTCACCCTCTGTAGACGGGAGGGGTGAGCAGTTCTTC. It translates to CASSPSVDGRGEQFF.

J is TRBJ1-1 and V is TRBV3-1 (or the pseudogene TRBV3-2), with 9 bases that match TRBD1. The V and J ends lost 0 bases and 4 bases, in that order; junction bases with no gene match: 0. There are 14 residues in the CDR3. Germline V gene sequence: CDR1 LGHDT, CDR2 YNNKEL (reference sequence). CDR3 in DNA: TGTGCCAGCAGCCAAGAGGACAGGGGCACTGAAGCTTTCTTT. Amino acids: CASSQEDRGTEAFF.

J is TRBJ1-1 and V is TRBV5-1; a weak D match, TRBD1 (6 bases). This CDR3 is built from 14 residues. Germline CDR1 SGHRS, CDR2 YFSETQ. With 4 bases removed from V and 1 base from J, the gap between germline ends came to 11 bases. The CDR3 nucleotides are TGCGCCAGCAGCGTACAGGGTGGGAACACTGAAGCTTTCTTT. It encodes CASSVQGGNTEAFF.